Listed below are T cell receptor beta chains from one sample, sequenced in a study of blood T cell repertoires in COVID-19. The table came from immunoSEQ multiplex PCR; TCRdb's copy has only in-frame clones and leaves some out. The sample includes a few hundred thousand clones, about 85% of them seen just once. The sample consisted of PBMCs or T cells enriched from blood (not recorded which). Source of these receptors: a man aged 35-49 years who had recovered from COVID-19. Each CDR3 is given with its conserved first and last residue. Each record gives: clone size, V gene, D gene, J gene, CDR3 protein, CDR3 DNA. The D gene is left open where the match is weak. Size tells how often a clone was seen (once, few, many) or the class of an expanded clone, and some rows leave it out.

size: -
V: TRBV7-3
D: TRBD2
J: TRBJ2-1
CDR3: CASSSSTSHEQFF
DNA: TGTGCCAGCAGCTCGTCGACTAGCCATGAGCAGTTCTTC

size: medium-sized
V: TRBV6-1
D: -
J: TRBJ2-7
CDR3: CASSEGEETYEQYF
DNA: TGTGCCAGCAGTGAAGGGGAGGAAACCTACGAGCAGTACTTC

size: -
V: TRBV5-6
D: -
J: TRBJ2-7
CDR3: CASSPTPLGGYYEQYF
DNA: TGTGCCAGCAGCCCCACCCCTCTGGGGGGATACTACGAGCAGTACTTC

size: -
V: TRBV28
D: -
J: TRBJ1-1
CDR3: CASRDIRTEAFF
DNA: TGTGCCAGCAGGGATATCAGGACTGAAGCTTTCTTT

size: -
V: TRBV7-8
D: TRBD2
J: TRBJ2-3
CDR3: CASSARLAGYETDTQYF
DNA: TGTGCCAGCAGCGCCCGACTAGCGGGATATGAAACAGATACGCAGTATTTT

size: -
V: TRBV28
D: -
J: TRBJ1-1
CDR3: CASTPTGRNTEAFF
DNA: TGTGCCAGCACCCCGACAGGCCGAAACACTGAAGCTTTCTTT

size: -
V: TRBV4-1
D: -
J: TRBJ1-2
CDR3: CASSQDQTRGPFYTF
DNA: TGCGCCAGCAGCCAAGATCAAACCAGGGGCCCCTTCTACACCTTC

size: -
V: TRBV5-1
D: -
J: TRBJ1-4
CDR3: CASSSAGVNNEKLFF
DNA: TGCGCCAGCTCGAGCGCGGGGGTTAATAATGAAAAACTGTTTTTT

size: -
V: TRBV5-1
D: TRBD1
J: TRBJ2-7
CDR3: CASSLAGGLFYEQYF
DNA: TGCGCCAGCAGCTTAGCAGGGGGCCTATTCTACGAGCAGTACTTC

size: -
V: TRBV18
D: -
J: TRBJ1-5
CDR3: CASSPSVSNQPQHF
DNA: TGTGCCAGCTCACCATCAGTGAGCAATCAGCCCCAGCATTTT

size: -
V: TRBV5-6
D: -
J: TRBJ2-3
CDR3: CASSVLAVSTDTQYF
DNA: TGTGCCAGCAGCGTATTAGCGGTTAGCACAGATACGCAGTATTTT

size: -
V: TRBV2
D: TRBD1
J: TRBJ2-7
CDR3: CASSNRKGQGRYEQYF
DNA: TGTGCCAGCAGTAATAGAAAGGGACAGGGGAGATACGAGCAGTACTTC

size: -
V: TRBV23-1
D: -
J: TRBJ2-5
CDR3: CASGGGHQETQYF
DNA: TGCGCCAGCGGGGGGGGGCACCAAGAGACCCAGTACTTC

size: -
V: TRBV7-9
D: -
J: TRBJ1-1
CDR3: CASSVSSGNTEAFF
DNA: TGTGCCAGCAGCGTCTCATCAGGGAACACTGAAGCTTTCTTT

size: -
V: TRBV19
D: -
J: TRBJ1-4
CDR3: CASSPPRGTNEKLFF
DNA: TGTGCCAGTAGTCCCCCCCGGGGGACTAATGAAAAACTGTTTTTT

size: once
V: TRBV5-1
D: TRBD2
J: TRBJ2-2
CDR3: CASSWGGRGTGELFF
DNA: TGCGCCAGCAGCTGGGGAGGGCGGGGCACCGGGGAGCTGTTTTTT

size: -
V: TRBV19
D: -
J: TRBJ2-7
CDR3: CASSITGTTGEQYF
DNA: TGTGCCAGTAGTATCACAGGGACGACCGGCGAGCAGTACTTC

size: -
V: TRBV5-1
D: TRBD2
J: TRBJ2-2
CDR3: CASRGSLADTGELFF
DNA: TGCGCCAGCAGGGGATCCCTAGCGGACACCGGGGAGCTGTTTTTT

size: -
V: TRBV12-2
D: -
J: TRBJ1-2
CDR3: CASRLGPGPGAFYGYTF
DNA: TGTGCAAGTCGCTTAGGGCCCGGGCCAGGGGCTTTCTATGGCTACACCTTC

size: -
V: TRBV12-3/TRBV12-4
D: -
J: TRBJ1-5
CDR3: CASGAISNQPQHF
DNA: TGTGCCAGCGGAGCAATAAGCAATCAGCCCCAGCATTTT

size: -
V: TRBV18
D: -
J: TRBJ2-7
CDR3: CASSPPGYPTQYF
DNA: TGTGCCAGCTCACCACCGGGCTATCCTACGCAGTACTTC

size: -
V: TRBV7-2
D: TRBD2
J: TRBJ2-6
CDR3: CASSWGGSGANVLTF
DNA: TGTGCCAGCAGCTGGGGGGGTTCTGGGGCCAACGTCCTGACTTTC

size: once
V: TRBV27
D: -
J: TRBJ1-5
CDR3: CASSTGLRNQPQHF
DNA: TGTGCCAGCAGTACGGGACTCAGGAATCAGCCCCAGCATTTT

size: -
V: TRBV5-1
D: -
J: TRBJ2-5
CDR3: CASSLTGLDQETQYF
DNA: TGCGCCAGCAGCTTAACGGGACTCGACCAAGAGACCCAGTACTTC

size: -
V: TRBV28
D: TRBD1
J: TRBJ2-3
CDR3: CASSLQGAQSTDTQYF
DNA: TGTGCCAGCAGTTTACAGGGGGCGCAGAGCACAGATACGCAGTATTTT

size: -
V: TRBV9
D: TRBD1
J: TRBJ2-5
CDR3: CASSARTGERETQYF
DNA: TGTGCCAGCAGCGCCCGGACAGGGGAGAGGGAGACCCAGTACTTC

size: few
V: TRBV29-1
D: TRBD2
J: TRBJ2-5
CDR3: CSALAGGRETQYF
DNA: TGCAGCGCACTAGCGGGAGGGCGGGAGACCCAGTACTTC

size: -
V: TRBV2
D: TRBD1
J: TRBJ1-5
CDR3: CATRGGTGGFQPQHF
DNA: TGTGCCACCAGGGGGGGGACAGGGGGGTTTCAGCCCCAGCATTTT

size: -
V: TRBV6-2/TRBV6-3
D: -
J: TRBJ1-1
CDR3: CASSYSGGVGTEAFF
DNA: TGTGCCAGCAGTTACTCGGGAGGGGTGGGCACTGAAGCTTTCTTT

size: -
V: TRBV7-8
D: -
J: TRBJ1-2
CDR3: CASSLRTVRGYTF
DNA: TGTGCCAGCAGCTTAAGGACAGTCCGAGGCTACACCTTC

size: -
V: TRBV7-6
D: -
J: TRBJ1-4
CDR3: CASSLGGGEEKLFF
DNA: TGTGCCAGCAGCTTAGGCGGGGGTGAAGAAAAACTGTTTTTT

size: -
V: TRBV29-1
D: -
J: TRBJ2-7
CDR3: CSVEVRQGNTYEQYF
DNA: TGCAGCGTTGAAGTCCGCCAGGGGAATACCTACGAGCAGTACTTC

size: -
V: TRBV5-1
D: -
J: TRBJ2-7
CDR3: CASSLGAQGAYEQYF
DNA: TGCGCCAGCAGCTTGGGAGCCCAGGGTGCCTACGAGCAGTACTTC

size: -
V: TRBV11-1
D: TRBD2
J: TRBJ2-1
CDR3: CASSLVGLADYNEQFF
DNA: TGTGCCAGCAGCTTAGTTGGACTAGCGGATTACAATGAGCAGTTCTTC

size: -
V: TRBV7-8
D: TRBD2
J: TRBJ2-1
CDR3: CASSAQGLAGVNEQFF
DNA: TGTGCCAGCAGCGCCCAGGGACTAGCGGGAGTCAATGAGCAGTTCTTC

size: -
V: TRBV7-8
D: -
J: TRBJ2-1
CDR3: CASSFYRSNEQFF
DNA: TGTGCCAGCAGCTTTTACAGAAGCAATGAGCAGTTCTTC

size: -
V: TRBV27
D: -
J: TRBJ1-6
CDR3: CASTPAGLGSPLHF
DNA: TGTGCCAGCACCCCGGCGGGGCTCGGTTCACCCCTCCACTTT